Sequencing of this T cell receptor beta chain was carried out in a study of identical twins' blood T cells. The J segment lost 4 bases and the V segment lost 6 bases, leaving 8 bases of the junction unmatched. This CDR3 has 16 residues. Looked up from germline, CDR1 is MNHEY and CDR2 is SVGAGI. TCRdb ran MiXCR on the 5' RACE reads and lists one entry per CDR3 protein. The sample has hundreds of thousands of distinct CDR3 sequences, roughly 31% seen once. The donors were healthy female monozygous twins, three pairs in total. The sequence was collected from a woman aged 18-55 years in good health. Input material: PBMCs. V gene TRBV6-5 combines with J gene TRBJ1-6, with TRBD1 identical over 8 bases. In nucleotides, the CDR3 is TGTGCCAGCAGGAAAGGACAGGGCTTTTATAATTCACCCCTCCACTTT. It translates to CASRKGQGFYNSPLHF.